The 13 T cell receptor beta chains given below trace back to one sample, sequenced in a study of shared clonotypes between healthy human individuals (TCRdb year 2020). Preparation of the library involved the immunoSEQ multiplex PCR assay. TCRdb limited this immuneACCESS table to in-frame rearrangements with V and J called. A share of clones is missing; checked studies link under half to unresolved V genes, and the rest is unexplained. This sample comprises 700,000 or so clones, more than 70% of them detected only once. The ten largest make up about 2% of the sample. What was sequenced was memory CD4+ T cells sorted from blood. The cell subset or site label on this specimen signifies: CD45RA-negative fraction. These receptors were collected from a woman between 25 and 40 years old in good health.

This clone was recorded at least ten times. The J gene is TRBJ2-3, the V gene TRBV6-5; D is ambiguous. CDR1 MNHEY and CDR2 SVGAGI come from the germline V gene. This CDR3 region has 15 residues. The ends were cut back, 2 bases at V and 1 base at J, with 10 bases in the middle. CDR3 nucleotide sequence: TGTGCCAGCAGTTACGCCTCGGTACGCACAGATACGCAGTATTTT. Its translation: CASSYASVRTDTQYF.

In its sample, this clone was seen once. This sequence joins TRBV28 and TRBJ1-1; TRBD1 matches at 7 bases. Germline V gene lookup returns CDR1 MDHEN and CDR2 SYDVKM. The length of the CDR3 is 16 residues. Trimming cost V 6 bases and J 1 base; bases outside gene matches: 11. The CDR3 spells CASRQPGQPANTEAFF. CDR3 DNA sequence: TGTGCCAGCAGGCAGCCGGGACAGCCAGCGAACACTGAAGCTTTCTTT.

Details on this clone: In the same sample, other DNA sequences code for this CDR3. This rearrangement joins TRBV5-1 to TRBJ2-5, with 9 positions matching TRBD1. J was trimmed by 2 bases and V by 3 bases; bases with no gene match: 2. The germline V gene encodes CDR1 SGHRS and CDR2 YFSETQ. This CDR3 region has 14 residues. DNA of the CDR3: TGCGCCAGCAGCTCAGGACAGGGGCAAGAGACCCAGTACTTC. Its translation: CASSSGQGQETQYF.

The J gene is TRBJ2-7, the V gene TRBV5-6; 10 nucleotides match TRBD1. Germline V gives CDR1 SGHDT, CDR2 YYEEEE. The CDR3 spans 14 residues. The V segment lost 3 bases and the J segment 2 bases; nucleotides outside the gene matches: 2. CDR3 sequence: CASSWDRGTYEQYF. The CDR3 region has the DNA TGTGCCAGCAGCTGGGACAGGGGTACCTACGAGCAGTACTTC.

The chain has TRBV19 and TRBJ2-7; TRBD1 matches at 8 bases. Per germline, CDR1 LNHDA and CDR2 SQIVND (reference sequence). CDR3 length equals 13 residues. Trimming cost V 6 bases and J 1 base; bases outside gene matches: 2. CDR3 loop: CASSGQGSYEQYF. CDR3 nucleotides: TGTGCCAGTAGCGGACAGGGTTCCTACGAGCAGTACTTC.

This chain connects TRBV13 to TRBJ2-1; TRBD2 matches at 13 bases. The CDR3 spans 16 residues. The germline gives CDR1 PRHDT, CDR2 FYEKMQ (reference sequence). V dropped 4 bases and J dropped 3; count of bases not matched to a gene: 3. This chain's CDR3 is CASSSRTSGSYNEQFF. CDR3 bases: TGTGCCAGCAGCTCCCGGACTAGCGGGAGCTACAATGAGCAGTTCTTC. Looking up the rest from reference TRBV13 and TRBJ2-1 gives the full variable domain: AAGVIQSPRHLIKEKRETATLKCYPIPRHDTVYWYQQGPGQDPQFLISFYEKMQSDKGSIPDRFSAQQFSDYHSELNMSSLELGDSALYFCASSSRTSGSYNEQFFGPGTRLTVL.

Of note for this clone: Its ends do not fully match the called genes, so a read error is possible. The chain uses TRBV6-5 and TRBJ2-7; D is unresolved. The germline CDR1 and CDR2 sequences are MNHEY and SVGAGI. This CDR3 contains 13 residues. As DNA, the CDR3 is TGTGCCAGCAGTTACCAGCTTTCCTCCGAGCGGTACTTC. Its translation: CASSYQLSSERYF.

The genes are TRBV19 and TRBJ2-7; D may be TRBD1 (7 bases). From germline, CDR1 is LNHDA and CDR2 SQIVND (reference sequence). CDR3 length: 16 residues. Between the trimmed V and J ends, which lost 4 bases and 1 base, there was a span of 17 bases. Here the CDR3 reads CASSKRGRGGSYEQYF. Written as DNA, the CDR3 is TGTGCCAGTAGTAAAAGGGGGCGAGGGGGGTCCTACGAGCAGTACTTC.

This chain's CDR3 is CASRSHSALITGELFF. CDR3 DNA sequence: TGTGCCAGCAGGTCCCATTCGGCCCTAATCACCGGGGAGCTGTTTTTT. The rearrangement joins TRBV6-6 to TRBJ2-2; unclear D gene. The CDR3 spans 16 residues. Trimming removed 6 bases at V and 4 bases at J, with 18 bases between. The germline V gene has CDR1 MNHNY and CDR2 SVGAGI (reference sequence).

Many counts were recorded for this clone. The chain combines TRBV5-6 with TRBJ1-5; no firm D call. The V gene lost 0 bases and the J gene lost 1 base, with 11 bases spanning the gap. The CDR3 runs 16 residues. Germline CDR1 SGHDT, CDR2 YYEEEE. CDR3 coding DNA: TGTGCCAGCAGCTTGGTGCCCGGGCAGAGCAATCAGCCCCAGCATTTT. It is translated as CASSLVPGQSNQPQHF.

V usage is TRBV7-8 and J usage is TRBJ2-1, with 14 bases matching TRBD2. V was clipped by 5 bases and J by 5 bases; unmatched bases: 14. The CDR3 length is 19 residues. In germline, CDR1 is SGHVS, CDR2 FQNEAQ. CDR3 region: CASSLLAGTSGRLNNEQFF. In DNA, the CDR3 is TGTGCCAGCAGCCTCCTTGCAGGGACTAGCGGGAGACTAAACAATGAGCAGTTCTTC.

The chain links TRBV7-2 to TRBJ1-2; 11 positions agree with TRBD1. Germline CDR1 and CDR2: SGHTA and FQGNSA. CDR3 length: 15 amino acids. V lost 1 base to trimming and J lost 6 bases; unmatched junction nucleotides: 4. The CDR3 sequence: CASSLDPGQGDGYTF. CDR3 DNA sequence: TGTGCCAGCAGCTTAGATCCGGGACAGGGGGATGGCTACACCTTC.

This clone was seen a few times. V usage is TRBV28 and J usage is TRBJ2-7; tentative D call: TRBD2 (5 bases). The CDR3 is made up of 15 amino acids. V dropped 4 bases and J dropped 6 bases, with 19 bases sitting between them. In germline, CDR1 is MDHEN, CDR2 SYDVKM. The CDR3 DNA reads TGTGCCAGCAGTTCTTGGACTCATCTATTTGGCGAGCAGTACTTC. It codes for CASSSWTHLFGEQYF. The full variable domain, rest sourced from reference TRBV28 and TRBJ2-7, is DVKVTQSSRYLVKRTGEKVFLECVQDMDHENMFWYRQDPGLGLRLIYFSYDVKMKEKGDIPEGYSVSREKKERFSLILESASTNQTSMYLCASSSWTHLFGEQYFGPGTRLTVT.